Detailed here is one T cell receptor beta chain. Primers included in the PCR were 60 Vbeta and 13 Jbeta primers. Some clones are missing from TCRdb's copy, which holds only in-frame ones; the method was immunoSEQ multiplex PCR. The profile covers 150,000 to 200,000 clones, with roughly 85% appearing a single time and about a tenth taken by the ten largest. The sample is drawn from a study of cytomegalovirus exposure and HLA in healthy donors. The CDR3 extends over 16 amino acids. Germline values: CDR1 MGHRA, CDR2 YSYEKL. The ends were cut back, 3 bases at V and 3 bases at J, with 17 bases in the middle.

This chain links TRBV4-1 with TRBJ1-2, with a possible D match to TRBD1 (6 bases). The sequencing sample was made of PBMCs. This clonotype was obtained from a man aged 18 to 29 in good health and CMV-seropositive. The CDR3 region is CASSHTPGQSDYGYTF. The CDR3, as DNA: TGCGCCAGCAGCCACACCCCTGGACAGTCAGACTATGGCTACACCTTC.